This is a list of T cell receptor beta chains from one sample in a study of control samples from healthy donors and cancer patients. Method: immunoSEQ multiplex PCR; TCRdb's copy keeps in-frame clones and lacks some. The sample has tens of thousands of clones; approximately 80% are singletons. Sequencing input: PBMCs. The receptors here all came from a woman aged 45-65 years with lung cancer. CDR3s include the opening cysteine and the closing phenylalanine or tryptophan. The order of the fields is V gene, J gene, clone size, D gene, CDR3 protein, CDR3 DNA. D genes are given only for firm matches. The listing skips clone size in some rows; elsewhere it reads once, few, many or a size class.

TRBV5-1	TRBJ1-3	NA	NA	CASSVTGAGNTIYF	TGCGCCAGCAGCGTGACAGGAGCTGGAAACACCATATATTTT
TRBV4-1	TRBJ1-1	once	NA	CASSHYDNTEAFF	TGCGCCAGCAGCCATTATGATAACACTGAAGCTTTCTTT
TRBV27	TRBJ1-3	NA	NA	CASTGGNTIYF	TGTGCCAGCACCGGCGGTAACACCATATATTTT
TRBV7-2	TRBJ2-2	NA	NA	CASSLRLTGELFF	TGTGCCAGCAGCTTAAGGTTAACCGGGGAGCTGTTTTTT
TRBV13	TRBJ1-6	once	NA	CASSVKGSNNSPLHF	TGTGCCAGCAGCGTTAAGGGCTCGAATAATTCACCCCTCCACTTT
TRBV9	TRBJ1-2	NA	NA	CASSVDTGIHTF	TGTGCCAGCAGCGTAGATACCGGGATCCACACCTTC
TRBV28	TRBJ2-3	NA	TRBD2	CASSGGTRQSDTQYF	TGTGCCAGCAGTGGGGGGACTAGGCAGTCAGATACGCAGTATTTT
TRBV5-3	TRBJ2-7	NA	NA	CARSPAPKSDSHEQYF	TGTGCCAGAAGCCCCGCCCCAAAGTCGGACAGCCACGAGCAGTACTTC
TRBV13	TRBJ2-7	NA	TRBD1	CASSLEGQDYEQYF	TGTGCCAGCAGCTTAGAGGGACAGGACTACGAGCAGTACTTC
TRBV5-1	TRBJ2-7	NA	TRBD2	CASSMAGGLTYEQYF	TGCGCCAGCTCAATGGCGGGGGGGTTAACCTACGAGCAGTACTTC
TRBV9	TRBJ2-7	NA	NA	CASSLEVESSYEQYF	TGTGCCAGCAGCTTAGAGGTTGAGAGCTCCTACGAGCAGTACTTC
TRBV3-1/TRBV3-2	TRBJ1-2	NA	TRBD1	CASSPLGGGYYGYTF	TGTGCCAGCAGCCCTCTAGGGGGCGGATACTATGGCTACACCTTC
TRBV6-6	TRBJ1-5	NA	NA	CASSYENQPQHF	TGTGCCAGCAGTTATGAAAATCAGCCCCAGCATTTT
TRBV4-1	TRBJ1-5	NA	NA	CASSQEITGFNQPQHF	TGCGCCAGCAGCCAAGAGATAACAGGGTTCAATCAGCCCCAGCATTTT
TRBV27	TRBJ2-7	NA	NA	CASKGLEDYEQYF	TGTGCCAGCAAGGGTTTGGAGGACTACGAGCAGTACTTC
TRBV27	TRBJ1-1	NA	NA	CASSGGGMNTEAFF	TGTGCCAGCAGTGGGGGGGGGATGAACACTGAAGCTTTCTTT
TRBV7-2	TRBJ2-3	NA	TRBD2	CASRETSGGHTDTQYF	TGTGCCAGCAGAGAGACTAGCGGGGGGCACACAGATACGCAGTATTTT
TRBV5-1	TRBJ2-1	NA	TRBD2	CASIQRGTSNEQFF	TGCGCCAGCATCCAGCGGGGGACCAGCAATGAGCAGTTCTTC
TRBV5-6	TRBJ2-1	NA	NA	CASSRNGEQFF	TGTGCCAGCAGTCGAAACGGGGAGCAGTTCTTC
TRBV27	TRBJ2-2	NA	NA	CASSFRTMGTGELFF	TGTGCCAGCAGTTTCCGGACAATGGGCACCGGGGAGCTGTTTTTT
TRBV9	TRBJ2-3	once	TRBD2	CASSTTSGKGDTQYF	TGTGCCAGCAGCACGACTAGCGGTAAAGGGGATACGCAGTATTTT
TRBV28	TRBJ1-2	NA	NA	CASRVQGEGYTF	TGTGCCAGCAGGGTACAGGGTGAGGGCTACACCTTC
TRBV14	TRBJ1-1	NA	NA	CASSRLGLMNTEAFF	TGTGCCAGCAGCCGATTGGGACTCATGAACACTGAAGCTTTCTTT
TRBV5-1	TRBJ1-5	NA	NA	CASSPGPRGPYQPQHF	TGCGCCAGCAGCCCAGGACCGCGGGGTCCCTATCAGCCCCAGCATTTT
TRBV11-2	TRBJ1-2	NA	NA	CASSLAGIGYTF	TGTGCCAGCAGCTTGGCAGGGATTGGCTACACCTTC
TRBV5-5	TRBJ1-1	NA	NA	CASSRTGTDRTEAFF	TGTGCCAGCAGCCGGACGGGAACAGATCGCACTGAAGCTTTCTTT
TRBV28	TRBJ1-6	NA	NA	CASKGNKNSPLHF	TGTGCTTCGAAAGGGAATAAAAATTCACCCCTCCACTTT
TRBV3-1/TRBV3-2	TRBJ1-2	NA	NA	CASSQDLGGSGGYTF	TGTGCCAGCAGCCAAGATCTCGGGGGCTCAGGTGGCTACACCTTC
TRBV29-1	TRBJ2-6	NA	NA	CSVVGGGGSGANVLTF	TGCAGCGTTGTGGGAGGCGGGGGCTCGGGGGCCAACGTCCTGACTTTC
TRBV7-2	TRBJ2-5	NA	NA	CASSLKWGGETQYF	TGTGCCAGCAGCTTAAAGTGGGGAGGCGAGACCCAGTACTTC
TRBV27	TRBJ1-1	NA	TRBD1	CASSTRQGKAFF	TGTGCCAGCAGCACCCGACAGGGGAAGGCTTTCTTT
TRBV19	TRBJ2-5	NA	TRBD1	CASSPSFPGQAATQYF	TGTGCCAGTAGTCCTTCGTTCCCGGGACAGGCGGCGACCCAGTACTTC
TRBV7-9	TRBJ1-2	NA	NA	CASSLEAGSGGYTF	TGTGCCAGCAGCTTAGAGGCAGGCTCAGGTGGCTACACCTTC
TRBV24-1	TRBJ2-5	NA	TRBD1	CATSDFRGQVQETQYF	TGTGCCACCAGTGATTTTCGGGGACAGGTCCAAGAGACCCAGTACTTC
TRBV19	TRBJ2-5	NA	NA	CASSRQGGEGETQYF	TGTGCCAGTAGTAGACAGGGAGGGGAGGGAGAGACCCAGTACTTC
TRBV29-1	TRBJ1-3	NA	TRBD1	CSVDEGARNTIYF	TGCAGCGTTGACGAGGGGGCAAGAAACACCATATATTTT
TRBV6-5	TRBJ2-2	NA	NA	CASKMGGDTGELFF	TGTGCCAGCAAGATGGGGGGCGACACCGGGGAGCTGTTTTTT